What follows describes a single T cell receptor beta chain. This clone occurred a few times. What antigen it recognizes has not been identified. There are no base qualities to consult, and no much larger clone falls within one base. The data were obtained in a study of beta chain features in type 1 diabetes (dated by TCRdb to the late 2010s). As for the study more broadly: Mean age, gender distribution, total cell number and subset yield were not different between patients and healthy donors. The study compared TCRB repertoires of sorted circulating CD4+ T cell subsets between recently diagnosed type 1 diabetes patients and matched healthy donors. A total of under 140,000,000 sorted cells were examined across all samples, and the number of cells per subset was strongly correlated with RNA yield. Regulatory and stem cell-like memory subsets were obtained from only 8 patients and roughly 8 healthy donors, while naive and central memory subsets were obtained from all 30 or so donors. Study-level results and caveats: Type 1 diabetes patients showed a moderate but significant shortening of TCRB CDR3 length in all four CD4+ subsets. Because the HLA sub-analyses included only small numbers of individuals, any influence of HLA type on TCRB rearrangement was left unresolved. The naive, central memory and regulatory TCRB repertoires appeared to resemble one another more closely among patients than among healthy donors. Shorter templates might have been favored by PCR, but patient and control samples were amplified and corrected together, so both groups would have been affected equally by any skew. At VDJ recombination sites, type 1 diabetes patients had fewer insertions and more deleted nucleotides, which implies abnormalities in thymic rearrangement. Because cDNA was sequenced instead of genomic DNA, activated cells with high expression could be over-represented, although the groups did not differ in activation or CD3 levels.

All of the isolated RNA was reverse transcribed with the High Capacity cDNA Reverse Transcription Kit, so expressed TCRB transcripts were sequenced. Naive, central memory and regulatory T cell samples underwent deep immunoSEQ sequencing, averaging about 3.57 million total reads per sample. Sorted cells were lysed in RLT buffer and RNA was extracted with DNase-treated RNeasy Micro or Mini kits, depending on cell number. Each cell subset was processed separately to prevent cross-contamination, with patient and healthy donor samples processed together. Using the immunoSEQ multiplex PCR, TCRB sequences were amplified from cDNA into 87-bp fragments spanning the CDR3 region. Sequencing of the amplicons was done on the Illumina HiSeq platform. In the source study's methods: Synthetic template baselines were used to correct PCR bias computationally, reads within Hamming distance 2 were collapsed together, and singletons that could not be merged were discarded. Reads were aligned against IMGT to assign V, D and J genes, CDR3 length and insertions or deletions at six rearrangement sites. Clonotype counts were normalized to sorted cell number within each subset before computing true diversity and Gini coefficients with the tcR R package. Repertoire sharing was quantified using the overlap coefficient calculated on TCRB nucleotide sequences. Out-of-frame TCRB sequences from naive cells were analyzed to stand in for the pre-selection repertoire. The table comes from immuneACCESS by way of TCRdb, which keeps in-frame sequences with V and J called. Part of the clones is missing from these tables; in studies checked, under half for an unresolved V gene and the rest for unknown reasons. V, J and clone size reflect that table, while D and trimming were determined from the DNA. This sample is represented by over 500,000 clones; about 16% of them were singletons. In total, the top ten clones hold about 0.097% of the sample.

Each donor gave one peripheral blood draw, about 110 mL on average, collected into heparinised tubes. A BD FACSAria II and a panel including CD45RO, CCR7, CD25, CD127, CD95 and CD27 were used to sort naive, central memory, regulatory and stem cell-like memory CD4+ T cells. All sorted populations exceeded 95% purity. Right away, PBMCs were isolated by Lymphoprep density gradient centrifugation and were stained directly, with no culture step. So that batch effects would be minimized, each experiment stained and sorted samples in pairs, pairing one healthy donor with one patient. Sequenced: naive CD4+ T cells from blood. Taken with the paper, the label for cell subset or site translates to: true naive CD4+ T cells. This clonotype was obtained from a man in his late teens or twenties in good health.

The nucleotide sequence is given as TGCGCCAGCAGCCAACTACCGGGACTAGCGGTCTACGAGCAGTACTTC. The translation is CASSQLPGLAVYEQYF. The rearrangement combines TRBV4-1 with TRBJ2-7, with TRBD2 matching 11 junction bases. From cysteine to phenylalanine, the CDR3 is 16 amino acids long. The only DNA kept is the CDR3, 48 bases in frame from the first base. The germline V gene provides CDR1 MGHRA and CDR2 YSYEKL. V is pruned by 2 bases and J by 3 bases, leaving 6 bases of the junction without a gene match.